The T cell receptor (beta chain) described here comes from a study of cytomegalovirus exposure and HLA in healthy donors. Points from the study as a whole: Most subjects had HLA-A and HLA-B alleles reportedly predicted accurately by TCR beta sequences.

The donors were healthy bone marrow donors. Use of 60 Vbeta and 13 Jbeta primers characterized the PCR. The data were produced by immunoSEQ multiplex PCR, yet TCRdb's version contains in-frame clones alone and is incomplete. Among 100,000 to 120,000 clones listed, roughly 12% were seen once. Points on this clone: Its antigen is currently unknown.

Per the germline V gene, CDR1 is SGDLS and CDR2 is YYNGEE. Trimming left V 3 bases short and J 2 bases short, with 15 bases between. The CDR3 runs to 16 residues. The chain is built from TRBV9 and TRBJ2-1; tentatively, D is TRBD2 (6 bases). This TCR derives from a man aged 35 to 55 in good health and CMV-seropositive. What was sequenced was PBMCs. For the CDR3, the DNA is TGTGCCAGCAGCGAAGGGAGTAGCGGAACCTACAATGAGCAGTTCTTC. Protein: CASSEGSSGTYNEQFF.